The 4 T cell receptor beta chains in this list originate from one sample, sequenced in a study of OX40 agonist ivuxolimab in advanced cancers. The repertoire was sequenced with immunoSEQ multiplex PCR; TCRdb's copy has only in-frame clones and lacks some. The profile shows about 83,000 clones, 91% of them singletons. The source was CD4+ or CD8+ T cells sorted from blood, collected in a trial of the OX40 agonist ivuxolimab. All receptors derive from an adult with an advanced solid tumor such as melanoma, head and neck, liver or kidney cancer.

This chain uses TRBV28 with TRBJ1-1; the D gene is possibly TRBD1 (6 bases). Germline values: CDR1 MDHEN, CDR2 SYDVKM. V dropped 2 bases and J dropped 0 bases, with 16 bases sitting between them. This CDR3 is built from 17 residues. The CDR3 here is CASSLRYRELMNTEAFF. The CDR3 DNA sequence: TGTGCCAGCAGTTTAAGGTACAGGGAGCTCATGAACACTGAAGCTTTCTTT.

The chain employs TRBV28 and TRBJ2-2, with 7 bases lining up with TRBD2. Trimming removed 5 bases from V and 6 bases from J; junction bases left unmatched: 6. The CDR3 sequence is 14 residues long. Germline CDR1 MDHEN, CDR2 SYDVKM. The chain's CDR3 is CASSLLGRAGELFF. CDR3 in DNA: TGTGCCAGCAGTCTCTTAGGGAGGGCCGGGGAGCTGTTTTTT.

This clone was recorded a few times. This rearrangement joins TRBV7-2 to TRBJ2-3; D unresolved. This CDR3 has 14 amino acids. Germline lookup yields CDR1 SGHTA and CDR2 FQGNSA. V dropped 4 bases and J dropped 2 bases, with 10 bases sitting between them. Here the CDR3 DNA reads TGTGCCAGCAGCTCCCAAACCAACACAGATACGCAGTATTTT. This gives the protein CASSSQTNTDTQYF.

This chain connects TRBV15 to TRBJ1-3; 7 bases line up with TRBD1. The CDR3 loop spans 15 amino acids. CDR1 LNHNV and CDR2 YYDKDF come from the germline V gene (reference sequence). After removal of 8 bases from V and 1 base from J, the junction contained 8 bases not matched to a gene. The CDR3 loop is CATCRDSLSGNTIYF. The CDR3 coding sequence is TGTGCCACCTGTCGGGACAGTCTGTCTGGAAACACCATATATTTT.